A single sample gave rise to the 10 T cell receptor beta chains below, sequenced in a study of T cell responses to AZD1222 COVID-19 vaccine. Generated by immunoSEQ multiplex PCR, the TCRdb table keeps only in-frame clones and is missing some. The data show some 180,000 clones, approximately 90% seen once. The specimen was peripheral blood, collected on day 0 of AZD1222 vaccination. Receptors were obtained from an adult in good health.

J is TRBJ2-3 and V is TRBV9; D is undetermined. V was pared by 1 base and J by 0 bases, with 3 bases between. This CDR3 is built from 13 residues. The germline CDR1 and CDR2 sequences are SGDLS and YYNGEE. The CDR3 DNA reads TGTGCCAGCAGCGTAACTAGCACAGATACGCAGTATTTT. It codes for CASSVTSTDTQYF.

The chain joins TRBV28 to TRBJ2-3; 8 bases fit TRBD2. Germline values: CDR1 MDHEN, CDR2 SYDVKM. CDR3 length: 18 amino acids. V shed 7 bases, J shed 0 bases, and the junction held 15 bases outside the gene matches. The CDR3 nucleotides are TGTGCCAGCACCCTAGGGGCTAGCGGGCCTCCTAGCACAGATACGCAGTATTTT. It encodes CASTLGASGPPSTDTQYF.

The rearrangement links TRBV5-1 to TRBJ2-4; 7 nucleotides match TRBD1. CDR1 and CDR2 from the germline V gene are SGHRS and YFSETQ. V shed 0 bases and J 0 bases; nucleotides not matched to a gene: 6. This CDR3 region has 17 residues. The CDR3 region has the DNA TGCGCCAGCAGCTTGGAATGGGACAGAGTAGCCAAAAACATTCAGTACTTC. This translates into CASSLEWDRVAKNIQYF.

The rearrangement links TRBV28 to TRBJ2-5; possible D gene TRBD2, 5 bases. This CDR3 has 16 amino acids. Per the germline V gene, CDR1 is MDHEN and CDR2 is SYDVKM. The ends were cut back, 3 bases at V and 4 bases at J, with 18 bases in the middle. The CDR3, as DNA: TGTGCCAGCAGTTTGAGGGCACTCAGGTTAATAGAGACCCAGTACTTC. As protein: CASSLRALRLIETQYF.

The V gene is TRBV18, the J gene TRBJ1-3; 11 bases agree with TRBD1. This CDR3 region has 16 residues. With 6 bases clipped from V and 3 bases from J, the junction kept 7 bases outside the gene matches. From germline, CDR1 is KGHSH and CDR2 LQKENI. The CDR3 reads CASSPDRGRGGNTIYF. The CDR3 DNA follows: TGTGCCAGCTCGCCGGACAGGGGGCGCGGTGGAAACACCATATATTTT.

The CDR3 sequence is CASSLGQGPGTTTRTQYF. Written as DNA, the CDR3 is TGTGCCAGCAGCCTGGGACAGGGCCCCGGGACTACCACTAGAACGCAGTATTTT. This sequence joins TRBV5-4 and TRBJ2-3; the match to TRBD1 covers 9 bases. The CDR3 consists of 18 residues. Per germline, CDR1 SGHNT and CDR2 YYREEE (reference sequence). V trimming: 4 bases; J trimming: 9 bases; junction bases outside the gene matches: 21.

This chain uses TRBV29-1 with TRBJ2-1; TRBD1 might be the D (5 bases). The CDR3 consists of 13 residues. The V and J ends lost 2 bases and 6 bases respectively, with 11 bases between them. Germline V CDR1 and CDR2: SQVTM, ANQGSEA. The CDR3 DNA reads TGCAGCGTTGAATCGACAGAAGTCAATGAGCAGTTCTTC. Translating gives CSVESTEVNEQFF.

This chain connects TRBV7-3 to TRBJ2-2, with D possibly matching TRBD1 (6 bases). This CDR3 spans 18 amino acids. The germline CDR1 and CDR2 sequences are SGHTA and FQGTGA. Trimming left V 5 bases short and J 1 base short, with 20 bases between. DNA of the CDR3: TGTGCCAGCAGCCAGTCGCCCCTACAGGGTATGAACACCGGGGAGCTGTTTTTT. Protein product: CASSQSPLQGMNTGELFF.

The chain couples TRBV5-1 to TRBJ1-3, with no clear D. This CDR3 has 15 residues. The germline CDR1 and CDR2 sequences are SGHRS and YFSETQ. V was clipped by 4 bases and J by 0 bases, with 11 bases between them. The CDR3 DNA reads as TGCGCCAGCAGCCCCCGGACGGACTCTGGAAACACCATATATTTT. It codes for CASSPRTDSGNTIYF.

The CDR3, as DNA: TGTGCCAGCAGTTCCCGGGAATCAGAGACCCAGTACTTC. Amino acids: CASSSRESETQYF. The V call is TRBV6-2 or TRBV6-3, the J call TRBJ2-5, with D possibly being TRBD2 (5 bases). Germline V gene lookup returns CDR1 MNHEY and CDR2 SVGEGT. The CDR3 has 13 amino acids. The germline V and J ends were trimmed by 4 bases and 4 bases, with 10 bases remaining between them.